Below are 23 T cell receptor beta chains sequenced from a single sample in a study of blood T cells in healthy people across ages. Primed by a sample-barcoded 5' primer and a J-beta primer mix, a second PCR proceeded for about 7 to 12 cycles. TCRdb fed the 5' RACE reads into MiXCR, producing one record per CDR3 protein. Among about 570,000 distinct CDR3 sequences listed, roughly 29% were seen once. The sample taken for sequencing was blood. These receptors came from a woman in her seventies in good health.

This sequence joins TRBV20-1 and TRBJ2-7, with TRBD1 matching 7 bases. CDR3 length equals 13 residues. The V gene's germline CDR1 is DFQATT and CDR2 SNEGSKA (reference sequence). V trimming: 3 bases; J trimming: 7 bases; junction bases outside the gene matches: 9. The chain's CDR3 is CSARSTGAGEQYF. CDR3 sequence (DNA): TGCAGTGCTAGGAGTACAGGGGCGGGTGAGCAGTACTTC.

This clonotype was seen a few times. The genes are TRBV6-1 and TRBJ2-7; D uncertain. V lost 5 bases and J lost 0, with 8 bases in between. Per the germline V gene, CDR1 is MNHNS and CDR2 is SASEGT. This CDR3 spans 13 amino acids. CDR3 region: CASSPEPSYEQYF. CDR3 bases: TGTGCCAGCAGTCCTGAGCCCTCCTACGAGCAGTACTTC.

The chain carries TRBV4-2 and TRBJ2-7, with 11 bases identical to TRBD2. CDR1 is LGHNA and CDR2 is YNFKEQ in the germline V gene. This CDR3 spans 16 amino acids. V shed 3 bases and J 4 bases; nucleotides not matched to a gene: 8. The CDR3 region is CASSQGILAGEYEQYF. The CDR3 nucleotides are TGTGCCAGCAGCCAGGGTATACTAGCGGGGGAATACGAGCAGTACTTC.

This chain uses TRBV19 with TRBJ2-6; perhaps TRBD1 as D (5 bases). V lost 6 bases and J 0 bases, leaving 9 bases between the germline ends. The CDR3 has 15 amino acids. Germline assignment: CDR1 LNHDA and CDR2 SQIVND (reference sequence). CDR3 sequence: CASRTGNSGANVLTF. The CDR3 DNA is TGTGCCAGTAGAACAGGAAACTCTGGGGCCAACGTCCTGACTTTC.

This clonotype has only a few counts. The chain is built from TRBV6-6 and TRBJ2-1; perhaps TRBD1 as D (5 bases). The V end was cut by 5 bases, the J end by 12 bases, with 11 bases between. The length of the CDR3 is 11 residues. Germline CDR1 and CDR2: MNHNY and SVGAGI (reference sequence). CDR3 DNA sequence: TGTGCCAGCAGTGGGGCTTGGGCGCAGTTCTTC. Amino acids: CASSGAWAQFF.

This clonotype was seen only a few times. This rearrangement joins TRBV6-6 to TRBJ1-2, with D perhaps matching TRBD1 (5 bases). The CDR3 extends over 15 amino acids. The germline CDR1 and CDR2 sequences are MNHNY and SVGAGI (reference sequence). Trimming took 2 bases from V and 5 from J, leaving 15 bases between them. In DNA, the CDR3 is TGTGCCAGCAGTTACGGGGACTTTACCGCTTATGGCTACACCTTC. It encodes CASSYGDFTAYGYTF.

The chain links TRBV7-2 to TRBJ2-5; 10 nucleotides line up with TRBD2. The CDR3 contains 16 residues. Trimming at V came to 2 bases and at J to 5 bases, leaving 8 bases not matched to a gene. CDR1 is SGHTA and CDR2 is FQGNSA in the germline V gene. Here the CDR3 reads CASSLTTAGGRETQYF. Here the CDR3 DNA reads TGTGCCAGCAGCTTAACGACAGCGGGGGGGAGGGAGACCCAGTACTTC.

J is TRBJ2-2 and V is TRBV21-1. TRBV21-1 is flagged as a pseudogene. This CDR3 spans 14 amino acids. CDR3 nucleotides: TGTGCCAGCAGCAAAGGATACAACACCGGGGAGCTGTTTTTT. Amino acid sequence: CASSKGYNTGELFF.

Here the CDR3 reads CAWSVTGGWETQYF. The DNA for the CDR3 is TGTGCCTGGAGTGTAACAGGGGGCTGGGAGACCCAGTACTTC. The chain uses TRBV30 and TRBJ2-5; 9 nucleotides match TRBD1. The junction had 4 bases not matched to a gene; V was cut back by 0 bases and J by 5 bases. The V gene's germline CDR1 is GTSNPN and CDR2 SVGIG (reference sequence). The CDR3 spans 14 residues.

This clonotype was seen more than once but under ten times. As DNA, the CDR3 is TGTGCCAGCAGTCCGGGACAGAGGGATACAGATACGCAGTATTTT. The encoded protein is CASSPGQRDTDTQYF. The V call is TRBV2, the J call TRBJ2-3; 7 bases fit TRBD1. The ends lost 5 bases at V and 3 bases at J; junction bases unmatched: 8. Germline values: CDR1 SNHLY, CDR2 FYNNEI. This CDR3 region has 15 residues.

The chain links TRBV5-6 to TRBJ1-5; TRBD1 might be the D (6 bases). The V end lost 2 bases, the J end lost 2 bases, and 11 bases lay between the germline ends. This CDR3 region has 15 residues. CDR1 is SGHDT and CDR2 is YYEEEE in the germline V gene. The CDR3 region has the DNA TGTGCCAGCAGCTTTCTCGGGGGCGGCAATCAGCCCCAGCATTTT. Amino acid sequence: CASSFLGGGNQPQHF.

This chain joins TRBV11-2 and TRBJ1-6; 11 bases map to TRBD1. The ends lost 4 bases at V and 9 bases at J; junction bases unmatched: 8. Germline values: CDR1 SGHAT, CDR2 FQNNGV. The CDR3 spans 16 residues. This CDR3 reads CASSWDRGGRSSPLHF. In DNA, the CDR3 is TGTGCCAGCAGCTGGGACAGGGGGGGAAGGAGTTCACCCCTCCACTTT.

The chain employs TRBV11-2 and TRBJ2-1; 13 nucleotides line up with TRBD2. Per the germline V gene, CDR1 is SGHAT and CDR2 is FQNNGV. The J segment lost 9 bases and the V segment lost 5 bases, leaving 10 bases of the junction unmatched. This CDR3 is built from 16 residues. The CDR3 sequence is CASSLSPTSGGIEQFF. The DNA of the CDR3 is TGTGCCAGCAGCCTCAGCCCGACTAGCGGGGGGATTGAGCAGTTCTTC.

On this clonotype itself: A much larger clonotype is one base distant, so this may be a read error. The chain has TRBV2 and TRBJ2-3, with TRBD2 matching 8 bases. The germline V gene has CDR1 SNHLY and CDR2 FYNNEI. After removal of 5 bases from V and 3 bases from J, the junction contained 10 bases not matched to a gene. This CDR3 comprises 16 residues. DNA of the CDR3: TGTGCCAGCAGTCCAAGACTAGCGAGGGGAACAGATACGCAGTATTTT. Translating it yields CASSPRLARGTDTQYF.

The chain joins TRBV7-3 to TRBJ2-2; TRBD2 matches at 9 bases. CDR3 length equals 17 residues. CDR1 SGHTA and CDR2 FQGTGA come from the germline V gene. V lost 5 bases, J lost 7 bases, and 14 bases stayed unmatched. CDR3 DNA sequence: TGTGCCAGCAGCCGAAACTCGGCGGGGGGGCCGAGCGGGGAGCTGTTTTTT. Amino acids: CASSRNSAGGPSGELFF.

There are a few counts of this clonotype. An end of the junction does not agree with germline; a read error may underlie this. The rearrangement joins TRBV6-5 to TRBJ2-7; possibly TRBD2 for D (5 bases). From germline, CDR1 is MNHEY and CDR2 SVGAGI. There are 13 residues in the CDR3. The CDR3 protein is CVTQDSRTYEQYF. The DNA for the CDR3 is TGCGTGACTCAGGACTCCCGGACCTACGAGCAGTACTTC.

This clonotype turned up a few times. The genes are TRBV20-1 and TRBJ2-5; D gene ambiguous. Germline CDR1 reads DFQATT; CDR2 reads SNEGSKA (reference sequence). Trimming cost V 6 bases and J 0 bases, with 8 bases left between them. The CDR3 sequence is 12 residues long. CDR3: CSAQEYQETQYF. CDR3 bases: TGCAGTGCCCAAGAGTACCAAGAGACCCAGTACTTC.

This chain uses TRBV5-4 with TRBJ2-2; D not resolved. CDR1 and CDR2 (germline): SGHNT, YYREEE (reference sequence). The V end lost 4 bases, the J end lost 5 bases, and 12 bases lay between the germline ends. This CDR3 has 14 residues. This chain's CDR3 is CASSGLMETGELFF. The CDR3 DNA follows: TGTGCCAGCAGCGGCCTTATGGAGACCGGGGAGCTGTTTTTT. Full variable domain (outside the CDR3, taken from reference TRBV5-4 and TRBJ2-2): ETGVTQSPTHLIKTRGQQVTLRCSSQSGHNTVSWYQQALGQGPQFIFQYYREEENGRGNFPPRFSGLQFPNYSSELNVNALELDDSALYLCASSGLMETGELFFGEGSRLTVL.

About this clonotype itself: This may come from a read error, since a much larger clone is one base off. The rearrangement links TRBV3-1 to TRBJ1-1; no reliable D call. Germline V gene data show CDR1 as LGHDT and CDR2 as YNNKEL (reference sequence). Trimming pared 2 bases from V and 3 bases from J, leaving 4 bases between. CDR3 length equals 12 residues. CDR3 nucleotides: TGTGCCAGCAGCCAACCCGACACTGAAGCTTTCTTT. Its protein product is CASSQPDTEAFF.

This clonotype was observed a few times. V is TRBV10-3 and J is TRBJ2-7, with 7 bases that match TRBD1. Germline V gene sequence: CDR1 ENHRY, CDR2 SYGVKD. The CDR3 spans 13 residues. The junction had 7 bases not matched to a gene; V was cut back by 6 bases and J by 5 bases. The CDR3 DNA reads as TGTGCCATCAGCCGTCAGGGGGAGAACGAGCAGTACTTC. It encodes CAISRQGENEQYF.

In its sample, this clonotype was seen a few times. V is TRBV4-3 and J is TRBJ2-5; the D gene is possibly TRBD2 (6 bases). The CDR3 has 14 amino acids. Trimming took off 4 bases at V and 4 bases at J, with 13 bases between the two ends. CDR1 is LGHNA and CDR2 is YSLEER in the germline V gene. The CDR3 is CASSPRLEGETQYF. The CDR3 DNA reads as TGCGCCAGCAGCCCGAGACTAGAAGGAGAGACCCAGTACTTC.

V gene TRBV14 combines with J gene TRBJ2-3; D ambiguous. Germline V lookup: CDR1 SGHDN, CDR2 FVKESK. V was trimmed by 4 bases and J by 6 bases, leaving 14 bases between them. The CDR3 sequence is 14 residues long. CDR3 DNA: TGTGCCAGCAGCCGATCACCGTTTGCCGATACGCAGTATTTT. As protein: CASSRSPFADTQYF.

V and J are TRBV20-1 and TRBJ2-7; D call uncertain. The length of the CDR3 is 11 residues. V was pared by 5 bases and J by 6 bases, with 11 bases between. CDR1 is DFQATT, CDR2 SNEGSKA, per germline (reference sequence). CDR3 region: CSAYLLCEQYF. Written as DNA, the CDR3 is TGCAGTGCTTACTTACTCTGCGAGCAGTACTTC.